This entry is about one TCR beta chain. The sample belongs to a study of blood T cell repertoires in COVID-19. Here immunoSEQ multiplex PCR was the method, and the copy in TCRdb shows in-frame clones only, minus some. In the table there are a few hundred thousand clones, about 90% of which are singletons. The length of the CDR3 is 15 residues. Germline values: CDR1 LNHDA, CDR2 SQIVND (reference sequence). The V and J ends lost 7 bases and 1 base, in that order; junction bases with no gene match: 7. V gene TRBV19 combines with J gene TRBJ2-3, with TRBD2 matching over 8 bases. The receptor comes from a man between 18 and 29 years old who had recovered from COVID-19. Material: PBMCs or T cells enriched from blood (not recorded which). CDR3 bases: TGTGCCAGTAAAGAGCAAGCGGGGGGCACAGATACGCAGTATTTT. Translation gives CASKEQAGGTDTQYF.